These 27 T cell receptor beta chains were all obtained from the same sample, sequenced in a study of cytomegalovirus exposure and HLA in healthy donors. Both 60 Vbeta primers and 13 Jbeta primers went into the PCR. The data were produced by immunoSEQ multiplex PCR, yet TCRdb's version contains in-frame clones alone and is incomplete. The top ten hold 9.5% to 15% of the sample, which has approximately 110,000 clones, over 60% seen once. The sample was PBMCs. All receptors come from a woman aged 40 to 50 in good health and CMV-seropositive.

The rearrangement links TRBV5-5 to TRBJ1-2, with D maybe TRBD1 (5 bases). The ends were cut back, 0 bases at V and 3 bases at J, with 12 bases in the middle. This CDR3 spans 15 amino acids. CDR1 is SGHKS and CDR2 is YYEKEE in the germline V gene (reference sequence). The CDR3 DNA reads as TGTGCCAGCAGCTTGGCTCCGGGGGGAGACTATGGCTACACCTTC. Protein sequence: CASSLAPGGDYGYTF.

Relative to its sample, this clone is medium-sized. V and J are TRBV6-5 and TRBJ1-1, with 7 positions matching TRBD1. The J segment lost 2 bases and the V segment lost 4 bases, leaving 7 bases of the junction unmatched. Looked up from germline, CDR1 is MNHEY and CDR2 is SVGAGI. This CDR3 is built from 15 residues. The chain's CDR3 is CASSSADRHNTEAFF. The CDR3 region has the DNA TGTGCCAGCAGTTCCGCGGACAGGCACAACACTGAAGCTTTCTTT.

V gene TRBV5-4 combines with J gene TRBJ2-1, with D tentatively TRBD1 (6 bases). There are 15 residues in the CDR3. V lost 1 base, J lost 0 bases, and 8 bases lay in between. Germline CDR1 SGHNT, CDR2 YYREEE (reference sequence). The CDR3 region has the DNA TGTGCCAGCAGCTTGCTACAGGGCTCCTACAATGAGCAGTTCTTC. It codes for CASSLLQGSYNEQFF.

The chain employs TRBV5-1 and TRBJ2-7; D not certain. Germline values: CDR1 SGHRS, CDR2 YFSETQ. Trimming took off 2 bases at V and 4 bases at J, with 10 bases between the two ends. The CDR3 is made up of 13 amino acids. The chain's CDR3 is CASSLEALYEQYF. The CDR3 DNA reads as TGCGCCAGCAGCTTAGAAGCACTGTACGAGCAGTACTTC.

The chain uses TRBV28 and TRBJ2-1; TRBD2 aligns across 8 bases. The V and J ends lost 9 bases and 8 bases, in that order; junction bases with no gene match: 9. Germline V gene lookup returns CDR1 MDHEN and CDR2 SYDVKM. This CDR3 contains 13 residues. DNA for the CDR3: TGTGCCAGTACTAGCGGCCGCAGGGATGAGCAGTTCTTC. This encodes CASTSGRRDEQFF.

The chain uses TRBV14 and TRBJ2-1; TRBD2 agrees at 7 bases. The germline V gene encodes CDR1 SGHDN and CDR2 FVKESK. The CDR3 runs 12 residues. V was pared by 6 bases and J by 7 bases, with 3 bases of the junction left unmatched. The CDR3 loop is CASRRTRNEQFF. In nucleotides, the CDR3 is TGTGCCAGCAGGCGGACTAGGAATGAGCAGTTCTTC.

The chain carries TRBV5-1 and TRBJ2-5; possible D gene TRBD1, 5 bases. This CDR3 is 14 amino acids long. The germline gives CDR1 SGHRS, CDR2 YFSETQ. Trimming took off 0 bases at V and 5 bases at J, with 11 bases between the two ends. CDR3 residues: CASSLDSYRETQYF. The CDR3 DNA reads TGCGCCAGCAGCTTGGACAGTTACAGGGAGACCCAGTACTTC.

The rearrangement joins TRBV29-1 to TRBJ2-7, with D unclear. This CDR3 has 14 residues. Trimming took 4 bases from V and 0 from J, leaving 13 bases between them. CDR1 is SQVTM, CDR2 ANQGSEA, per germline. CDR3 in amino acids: CSVGQAGSSYEQYF. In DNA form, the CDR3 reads TGCAGCGTTGGTCAGGCAGGCAGCTCCTACGAGCAGTACTTC.

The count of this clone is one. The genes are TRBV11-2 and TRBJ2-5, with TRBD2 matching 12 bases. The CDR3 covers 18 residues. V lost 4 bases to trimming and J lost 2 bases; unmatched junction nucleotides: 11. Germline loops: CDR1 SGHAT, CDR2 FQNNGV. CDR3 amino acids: CASSSILGLAGRQETQYF. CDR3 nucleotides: TGTGCCAGCAGCTCCATATTGGGACTAGCGGGTAGACAAGAGACCCAGTACTTC.

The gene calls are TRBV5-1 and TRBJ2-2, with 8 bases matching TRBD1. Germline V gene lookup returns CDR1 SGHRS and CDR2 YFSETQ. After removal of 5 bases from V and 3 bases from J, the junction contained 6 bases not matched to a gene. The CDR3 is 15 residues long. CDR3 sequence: CASRFTGGYTGELFF. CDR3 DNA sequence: TGCGCCAGCAGATTTACAGGGGGGTACACCGGGGAGCTGTTTTTT.

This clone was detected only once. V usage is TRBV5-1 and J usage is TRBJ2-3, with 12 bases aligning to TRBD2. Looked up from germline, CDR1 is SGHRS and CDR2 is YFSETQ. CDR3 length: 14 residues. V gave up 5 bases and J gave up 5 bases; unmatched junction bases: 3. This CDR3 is CASSTGLAGDTQYF. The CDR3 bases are TGCGCCAGCAGTACGGGACTAGCGGGAGATACGCAGTATTTT. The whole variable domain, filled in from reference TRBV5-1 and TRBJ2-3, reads KAGVTQTPRYLIKTRGQQVTLSCSPISGHRSVSWYQQTPGQGLQFLFEYFSETQRNKGNFPGRFSGRQFSNSRSEMNVSTLELGDSALYLCASSTGLAGDTQYFGPGTRLTVL.

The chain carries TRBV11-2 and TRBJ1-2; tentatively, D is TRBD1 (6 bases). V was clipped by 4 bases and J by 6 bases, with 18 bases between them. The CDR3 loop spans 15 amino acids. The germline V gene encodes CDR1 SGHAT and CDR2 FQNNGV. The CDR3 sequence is CASSSATGPGHGYTF. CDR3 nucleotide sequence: TGTGCCAGCAGCTCAGCCACAGGGCCCGGCCATGGCTACACCTTC.

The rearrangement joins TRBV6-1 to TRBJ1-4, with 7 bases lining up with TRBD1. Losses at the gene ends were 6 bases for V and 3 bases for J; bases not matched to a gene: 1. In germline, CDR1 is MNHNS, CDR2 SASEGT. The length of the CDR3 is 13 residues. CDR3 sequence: CASRRGPNEKLFF. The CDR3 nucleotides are TGTGCCAGCAGGAGGGGGCCTAATGAAAAACTGTTTTTT.

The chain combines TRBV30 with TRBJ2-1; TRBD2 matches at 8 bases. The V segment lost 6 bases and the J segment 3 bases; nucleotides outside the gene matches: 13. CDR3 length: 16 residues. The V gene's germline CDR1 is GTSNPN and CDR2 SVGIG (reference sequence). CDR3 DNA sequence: TGTGCCTGTGAAACTAGCGGCCCCAATCTCTACAATGAGCAGTTCTTC. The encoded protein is CACETSGPNLYNEQFF.

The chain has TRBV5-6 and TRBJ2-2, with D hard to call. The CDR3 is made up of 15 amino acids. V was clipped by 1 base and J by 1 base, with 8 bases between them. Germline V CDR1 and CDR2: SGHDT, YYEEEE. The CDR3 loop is CASSLIEKNTGELFF. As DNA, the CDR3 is TGTGCCAGCAGCTTGATCGAGAAGAACACCGGGGAGCTGTTTTTT.

In DNA form, the CDR3 reads TGTGCCTGGAGACCTCCCCAGGGAGGGACTGAAGCTTTCTTT. Encoded protein: CAWRPPQGGTEAFF. The genes are TRBV30 and TRBJ1-1; D may be TRBD1 (5 bases). V shed 3 bases and J shed 5 bases, with 16 bases lying between them. Germline V gene lookup returns CDR1 GTSNPN and CDR2 SVGIG (reference sequence). The length of the CDR3 is 14 residues.

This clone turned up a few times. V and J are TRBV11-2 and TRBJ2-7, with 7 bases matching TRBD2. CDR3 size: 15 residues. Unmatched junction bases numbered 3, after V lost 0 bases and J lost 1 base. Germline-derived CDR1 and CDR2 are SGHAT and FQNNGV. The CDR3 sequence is CASSLEGRGSYEQYF. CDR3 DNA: TGTGCCAGCAGCTTAGAGGGGAGGGGATCCTACGAGCAGTACTTC.

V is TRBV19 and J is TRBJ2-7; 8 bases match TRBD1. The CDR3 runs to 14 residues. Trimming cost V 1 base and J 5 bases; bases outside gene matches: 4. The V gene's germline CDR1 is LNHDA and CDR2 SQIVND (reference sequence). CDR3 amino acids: CASSIVARGHEQYF. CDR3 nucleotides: TGTGCCAGTAGTATAGTGGCCAGGGGGCACGAGCAGTACTTC.

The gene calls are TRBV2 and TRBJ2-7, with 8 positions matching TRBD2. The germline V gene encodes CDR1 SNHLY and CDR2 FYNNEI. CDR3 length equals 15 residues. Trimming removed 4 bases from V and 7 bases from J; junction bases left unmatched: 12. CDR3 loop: CASSVRTSRLLEQYF. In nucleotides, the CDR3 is TGTGCCAGCAGTGTAAGGACTAGCAGGCTCTTGGAGCAGTACTTC.

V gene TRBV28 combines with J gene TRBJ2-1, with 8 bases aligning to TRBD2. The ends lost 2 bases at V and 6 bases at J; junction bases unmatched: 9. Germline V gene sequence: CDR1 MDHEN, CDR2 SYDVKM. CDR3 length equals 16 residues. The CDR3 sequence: CASSLLSGTLRNEQFF. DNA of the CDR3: TGTGCCAGCAGTTTACTTAGCGGGACGCTGCGCAATGAGCAGTTCTTC.

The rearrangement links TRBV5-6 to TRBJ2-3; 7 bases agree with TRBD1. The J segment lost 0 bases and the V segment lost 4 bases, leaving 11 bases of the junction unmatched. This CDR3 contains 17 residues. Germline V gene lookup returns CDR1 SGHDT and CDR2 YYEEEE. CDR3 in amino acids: CASSRDSRPTSTDTQYF. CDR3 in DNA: TGTGCCAGCAGCCGGGACAGCCGTCCCACTAGCACAGATACGCAGTATTTT.

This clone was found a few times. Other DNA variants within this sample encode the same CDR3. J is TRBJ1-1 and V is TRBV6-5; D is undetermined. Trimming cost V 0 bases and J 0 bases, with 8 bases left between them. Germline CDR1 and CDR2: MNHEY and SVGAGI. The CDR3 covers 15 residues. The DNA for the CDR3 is TGTGCCAGCAGTTACTCGAGGAACATGAACACTGAAGCTTTCTTT. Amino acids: CASSYSRNMNTEAFF.

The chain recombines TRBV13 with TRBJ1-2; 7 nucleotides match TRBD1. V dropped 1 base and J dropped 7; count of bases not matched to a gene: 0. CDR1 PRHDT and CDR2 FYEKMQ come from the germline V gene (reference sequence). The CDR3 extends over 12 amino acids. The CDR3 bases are TGTGCCAGCAGCTTAGACAGGGGTGGCTACACCTTC. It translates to CASSLDRGGYTF.

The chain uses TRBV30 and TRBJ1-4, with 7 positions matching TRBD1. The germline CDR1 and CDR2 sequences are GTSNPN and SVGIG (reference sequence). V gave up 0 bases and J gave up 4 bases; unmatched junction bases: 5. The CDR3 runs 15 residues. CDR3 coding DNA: TGTGCCTGGAGTGTAACGCCAGGGGGTAATGAAAAACTGTTTTTT. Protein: CAWSVTPGGNEKLFF.

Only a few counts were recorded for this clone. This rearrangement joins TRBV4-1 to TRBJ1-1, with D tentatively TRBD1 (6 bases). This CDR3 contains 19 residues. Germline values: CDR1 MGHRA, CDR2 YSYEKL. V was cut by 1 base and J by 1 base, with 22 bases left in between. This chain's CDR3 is CASSQGHITGTRSNTEAFF. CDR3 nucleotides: TGCGCCAGCAGCCAAGGCCACATCACCGGGACACGGTCGAACACTGAAGCTTTCTTT.

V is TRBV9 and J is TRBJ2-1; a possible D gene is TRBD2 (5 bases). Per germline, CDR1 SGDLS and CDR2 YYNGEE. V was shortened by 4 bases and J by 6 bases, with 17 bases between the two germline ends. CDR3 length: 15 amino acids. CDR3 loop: CASSPRGPLPNEQFF. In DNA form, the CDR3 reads TGTGCCAGCAGCCCCCGGGGTCCTTTACCCAATGAGCAGTTCTTC.

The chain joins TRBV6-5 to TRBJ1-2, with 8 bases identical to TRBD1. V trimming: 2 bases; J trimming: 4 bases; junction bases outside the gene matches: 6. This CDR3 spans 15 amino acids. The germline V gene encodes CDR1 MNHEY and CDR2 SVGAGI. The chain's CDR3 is CASSYGGQEVYGYTF. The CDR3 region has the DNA TGTGCCAGCAGTTACGGGGGACAGGAGGTCTATGGCTACACCTTC.